This T cell receptor (beta chain) emerged from a study of technical replicates of blood from a handful of donors. The repertoire was sequenced with immunoSEQ multiplex PCR; TCRdb's copy has only in-frame clones and lacks some. This sample has about 76,000 clones; 90% to 95% occur once, and the top ten carry around 0.24%. Germline V gene lookup returns CDR1 SGHKS and CDR2 YYEKEE (reference sequence). Trimming removed 2 bases from V and 7 bases from J; junction bases left unmatched: 17. CDR3 length equals 18 residues. This clonotype originated in a human donor in good health. Sample: T cells isolated from PBMCs. This chain connects TRBV5-5 to TRBJ1-3, with 8 bases matching TRBD1. The CDR3 loop is CASSFPTRRGRDLNTIYF. The CDR3 DNA is TGTGCCAGCAGCTTTCCCACTCGCAGGGGGCGCGACCTGAACACCATATATTTT.